The next 16 T cell receptor beta chains were all read from a single sample in a study of early T cells in non-severe SARS-CoV-2 infection. TCRdb itself ran the 5' RACE reads through MiXCR, one entry per CDR3 protein. The repertoire holds more than 75,000 distinct CDR3 sequences, with around 13% as singletons. Material: whole blood. The receptors stem from an adult who was a healthcare worker with PCR-confirmed SARS-CoV-2 infection or an uninfected control (not recorded which).

The V and J genes are TRBV11-3 and TRBJ2-3; 7 nucleotides line up with TRBD1. Germline V gives CDR1 SGHNT, CDR2 YENEEA. Trimming cost V 5 bases and J 4 bases; bases outside gene matches: 9. The CDR3 loop spans 15 amino acids. The CDR3 region has the DNA TGTGCCAGCAGCCCGAACAGGGGTGGTGCAGATACGCAGTATTTT. Its protein is CASSPNRGGADTQYF.

The CDR3 nucleotides are TGTGCCAGCAGTGGGACCGGGACAGGGGAAGACTATGGCTACACCTTC. This gives the protein CASSGTGTGEDYGYTF. This chain uses TRBV2 with TRBJ1-2; 10 positions match TRBD1. The CDR3 has 16 amino acids. Germline assignment: CDR1 SNHLY and CDR2 FYNNEI. The V segment lost 4 bases and the J segment 3 bases; nucleotides outside the gene matches: 8.

The chain recombines TRBV5-4 with TRBJ2-5, with unresolved D. The CDR3 covers 13 residues. In germline, CDR1 is SGHNT, CDR2 YYREEE (reference sequence). V lost 1 base to trimming and J lost 4 bases, with 8 bases between them. In DNA form, the CDR3 reads TGTGCCAGCAGCTTGCGGATCGGAGAGACCCAGTACTTC. It codes for CASSLRIGETQYF. The full variable domain, in which reference TRBV5-4 and TRBJ2-5 provide the parts outside the CDR3, is ETGVTQSPTHLIKTRGQQVTLRCSSQSGHNTVSWYQQALGQGPQFIFQYYREEENGRGNFPPRFSGLQFPNYSSELNVNALELDDSALYLCASSLRIGETQYFGPGTRLLVL.

This clonotype was seen a handful of times. V and J are TRBV4-1 and TRBJ1-1, with D unclear. V was trimmed by 1 base and J by 3 bases, leaving 6 bases between them. The CDR3 has 13 residues. Per the germline V gene, CDR1 is MGHRA and CDR2 is YSYEKL. The CDR3 nucleotides are TGCGCCAGCAGCCAAGGGATGGACACTGAAGCTTTCTTT. It yields the protein CASSQGMDTEAFF.

This clonotype was seen only a few times. The gene calls are TRBV5-5 and TRBJ1-4, with TRBD1 matching over 8 bases. Germline CDR1 and CDR2: SGHKS and YYEKEE (reference sequence). The trim removed 4 bases at V and 4 bases at J, leaving 9 bases unmatched. The CDR3 covers 16 residues. CDR3 bases: TGTGCCAGCAGCACCGGGACAGGAGGACGTAATGAAAAACTGTTTTTT. Translated: CASSTGTGGRNEKLFF.

This clonotype was seen many times. This chain connects TRBV28 to TRBJ2-7; D ambiguous. The CDR3 is 9 residues long. Trimming removed 8 bases at V and 4 bases at J, with 3 bases between. Germline V CDR1 and CDR2: MDHEN, SYDVKM. This chain's CDR3 is CASGYEQYF. The CDR3 DNA reads TGTGCCAGCGGTTACGAGCAGTACTTC. Full variable domain (rest looked up from reference TRBV28 and TRBJ2-7): DVKVTQSSRYLVKRTGEKVFLECVQDMDHENMFWYRQDPGLGLRLIYFSYDVKMKEKGDIPEGYSVSREKKERFSLILESASTNQTSMYLCASGYEQYFGPGTRLTVT.

This chain joins TRBV12-3 or TRBV12-4 and TRBJ1-1; 7 bases map to TRBD1. The J segment lost 3 bases and the V segment lost 2 bases, leaving 3 bases of the junction unmatched. This CDR3 spans 14 amino acids. DNA for the CDR3: TGTGCCAGCAGTTTACTCGACAGGGACACTGAAGCTTTCTTT. Translated: CASSLLDRDTEAFF.

The chain is built from TRBV29-1 and TRBJ1-6, with TRBD1 matching 11 bases. Germline V lookup: CDR1 SQVTM, CDR2 ANQGSEA. The CDR3 sequence is 13 residues long. The V and J ends lost 7 bases and 9 bases, in that order; junction bases with no gene match: 5. The CDR3 nucleotides read TGCAGCGCCCGGACAGGGGGCGGTTCACCCCTCCACTTT. Protein: CSARTGGGSPLHF. The variable domain in full, completed from reference TRBV29-1 and TRBJ1-6, reads SAVISQKPSRDICQRGTSLTIQCQVDSQVTMMFWYRQQPGQSLTLIATANQGSEATYESGFVIDKFPISRPNLTFSTLTVSNMSPEDSSIYLCSARTGGGSPLHFGNGTRLTVT.

The J gene is TRBJ1-5, the V gene TRBV5-6, with D unclear. Trimming left V 4 bases short and J 4 bases short, with 6 bases between. This CDR3 region has 12 residues. Germline CDR1 SGHDT, CDR2 YYEEEE. The CDR3 loop is CASSRMNQPQHF. The CDR3 bases are TGTGCCAGCAGCCGGATGAATCAGCCCCAGCATTTT.

CDR3 in DNA: TGCAGCGTTCGCCCCGGGACAGGGGACTACGAGCAGTACTTC. Amino acid sequence: CSVRPGTGDYEQYF. The rearrangement joins TRBV29-1 to TRBJ2-7; 10 positions match TRBD1. This CDR3 is built from 14 residues. J was trimmed by 3 bases and V by 5 bases; bases with no gene match: 7. Looked up from germline, CDR1 is SQVTM and CDR2 is ANQGSEA.

The chain couples TRBV5-3 to TRBJ2-3, with D perhaps TRBD1 or TRBD2 (5 bases each). TRBV5-3 is assigned to the ORF class and has an uncertain function. The CDR3 runs to 15 residues. Trimming stripped 8 bases from V and 5 bases from J, with 21 bases between. CDR3 bases: TGTGCCAGGGATTCCGGGACCTACCGCCTAGATACGCAGTATTTT. This encodes CARDSGTYRLDTQYF.

The chain combines TRBV6-6 with TRBJ1-2; TRBD1 aligns across 9 bases. Losses at the gene ends were 2 bases for V and 4 bases for J; bases not matched to a gene: 5. In germline, CDR1 is MNHNY, CDR2 SVGAGI (reference sequence). This CDR3 contains 15 residues. DNA of the CDR3: TGTGCCAGCAGTTACACCACAGGGGGCGGCTATGGCTACACCTTC. This sequence encodes CASSYTTGGGYGYTF.

This clonotype was counted ten times or more. The V and J genes are TRBV10-3 and TRBJ2-1; TRBD2 aligns across 9 bases. The CDR3 spans 17 residues. The V gene end was trimmed by 0 bases and the J gene end by 5 bases; junction bases not matched to a gene: 8. The V gene's germline CDR1 is ENHRY and CDR2 SYGVKD. CDR3 sequence: CAISESAASGDNNEQFF. The CDR3 DNA reads as TGTGCCATCAGTGAGTCGGCGGCTAGCGGGGACAACAATGAGCAGTTCTTC.

V and J are TRBV9 and TRBJ2-5, with TRBD2 as a possible D gene (6 bases). The CDR3 spans 16 residues. Germline assignment: CDR1 SGDLS and CDR2 YYNGEE. With 0 bases removed from V and 3 bases from J, the gap between germline ends came to 15 bases. The CDR3 is CASSVDPVAEEETQYF. The CDR3 DNA sequence: TGTGCCAGCAGCGTAGATCCCGTAGCGGAGGAAGAGACCCAGTACTTC.

This clonotype has just a few counts. This chain connects TRBV12-3 or TRBV12-4 to TRBJ1-1; D not certain. The V gene lost 5 bases and the J gene lost 6 bases, with 16 bases spanning the gap. The CDR3 covers 14 residues. CDR3 sequence (DNA): TGTGCCAGCAGTCCCCGGGCAAGTAGCCCTGAAGCTTTCTTT. It translates to CASSPRASSPEAFF.

This clonotype has just a few counts. The rearrangement links TRBV2 to TRBJ2-5; tentatively, D is TRBD1 (5 bases). The germline gives CDR1 SNHLY, CDR2 FYNNEI. Deletions cut 1 base from V and 0 bases from J, with 6 bases between. The CDR3 is 14 amino acids. The DNA for the CDR3 is TGTGCCAGCAGTGAAGTGACAGACCAAGAGACCCAGTACTTC. Protein: CASSEVTDQETQYF.